Following are 24 T cell receptor beta chains from one sample sequenced in a study of blood T cell repertoires in COVID-19. TCRdb's copy holds only in-frame clones and misses some; the assay was immunoSEQ multiplex PCR. Of fewer than 250,000 clones detected, just under 85% appear once; the ten largest clones hold 1.5% to 2%. The sequenced material came from peripheral blood. These receptors were collected from a woman aged 80 or over with acute or convalescent COVID-19.

The chain carries TRBV27 and TRBJ2-2, with 10 bases fitting TRBD1. The CDR3 extends over 15 amino acids. V trimming: 7 bases; J trimming: 3 bases; junction bases outside the gene matches: 5. Germline V gene data show CDR1 as MNHEY and CDR2 as SMNVEV (reference sequence). The DNA for the CDR3 is TGTGCCAGCAAGGGACAGGGGCCCGACACCGGGGAGCTGTTTTTT. Amino acid sequence: CASKGQGPDTGELFF.

J is TRBJ1-1 and V is TRBV5-1; 7 bases align to TRBD1. The CDR3 covers 15 residues. V lost 6 bases, J lost 5 bases, and 13 bases stayed unmatched. Germline-derived CDR1 and CDR2 are SGHRS and YFSETQ. Here the CDR3 reads CASIPDRLGVTEAFF. The DNA of the CDR3 is TGCGCCAGCATCCCGGACAGGCTAGGGGTTACTGAAGCTTTCTTT. Full variable domain (missing parts from reference TRBV5-1 and TRBJ1-1): KAGVTQTPRYLIKTRGQQVTLSCSPISGHRSVSWYQQTPGQGLQFLFEYFSETQRNKGNFPGRFSGRQFSNSRSEMNVSTLELGDSALYLCASIPDRLGVTEAFFGQGTRLTVV.

The V gene is TRBV3-1 (or the pseudogene TRBV3-2), the J gene TRBJ2-6; the D gene is possibly TRBD1 (6 bases). V was trimmed by 4 bases and J by 0 bases, leaving 13 bases between them. The CDR3 sequence is 17 residues long. From germline, CDR1 is LGHDT and CDR2 YNNKEL (reference sequence). The CDR3 loop is CASSPYRARSGANVLTF. Here the CDR3 DNA reads TGTGCCAGCAGCCCCTACAGGGCCCGCTCTGGGGCCAACGTCCTGACTTTC.

V usage is TRBV28 and J usage is TRBJ2-3; D may be TRBD1 (6 bases). The CDR3 extends over 16 amino acids. CDR1 is MDHEN, CDR2 SYDVKM, per germline. V was shortened by 1 base and J by 0 bases, with 11 bases between the two germline ends. CDR3 amino acids: CASSLFGGTSTDTQYF. The CDR3 nucleotides read TGTGCCAGCAGTTTATTTGGGGGCACAAGCACAGATACGCAGTATTTT.

V is TRBV12-5 and J is TRBJ2-7; 8 positions match TRBD1. CDR1 LGHNT and CDR2 FRNRAP come from the germline V gene. With V trimmed by 2 bases and J by 4 bases, 16 bases remained unmatched. The CDR3 is made up of 18 amino acids. This CDR3 is CASGLPSARGQAAYEQYF. CDR3 DNA sequence: TGTGCTAGTGGTTTGCCCTCAGCCAGGGGGCAGGCGGCGTACGAGCAGTACTTC.

The V gene is TRBV11-3, the J gene TRBJ2-1; TRBD2 aligns across 11 bases. V lost 1 base and J lost 7; bases outside the gene matches: 9. This CDR3 is built from 17 residues. Germline CDR1 SGHNT, CDR2 YENEEA. CDR3: CASSLAPPGTSGNEQFF. In DNA form, the CDR3 reads TGTGCCAGCAGCTTAGCTCCCCCCGGGACTAGCGGAAATGAGCAGTTCTTC.

The chain couples TRBV5-1 to TRBJ2-3, with 15 nucleotides matching TRBD2. V was clipped by 2 bases and J by 4 bases; unmatched bases: 5. The CDR3 consists of 17 residues. Per germline, CDR1 SGHRS and CDR2 YFSETQ. The DNA for the CDR3 is TGCGCCAGCAGCTTCGGGACTAGCGGGGGGATCGCAGATACGCAGTATTTT. This gives the protein CASSFGTSGGIADTQYF.

The CDR3 loop is CASSFSGRQYF. The CDR3 bases are TGTGCCAGCAGTTTTAGTGGTCGCCAGTACTTC. The chain couples TRBV28 to TRBJ2-7; no reliable D call. Germline loops: CDR1 MDHEN, CDR2 SYDVKM. V lost 3 bases and J lost 10, with 10 bases in between. The CDR3 extends over 11 amino acids.

The chain couples TRBV28 to TRBJ2-1, with TRBD2 matching 8 bases. V lost 6 bases, J lost 10 bases, and 20 bases stayed unmatched. The CDR3 length is 17 residues. Germline V gene data show CDR1 as MDHEN and CDR2 as SYDVKM. CDR3 nucleotide sequence: TGTGCCAGCAGCCAAAACGGGGGGACTAGATCTTTTCGGGAGCAGTTCTTC. Translated, it gives CASSQNGGTRSFREQFF.

This clone was picked up a small number of times. The chain joins TRBV5-6 to TRBJ1-1; the D gene is possibly TRBD1 (5 bases). Trimming removed 3 bases at V and 6 bases at J, with 9 bases between. CDR3 size: 12 residues. The germline V gene encodes CDR1 SGHDT and CDR2 YYEEEE. CDR3 loop: CASSWGGAEAFF. In nucleotides, the CDR3 is TGTGCCAGCAGCTGGGGCGGCGCTGAAGCTTTCTTT. Full variable domain (missing parts from reference TRBV5-6 and TRBJ1-1): DAGVTQSPTHLIKTRGQQVTLRCSPKSGHDTVSWYQQALGQGPQFIFQYYEEEERQRGNFPDRFSGHQFPNYSSELNVNALLLGDSALYLCASSWGGAEAFFGQGTRLTVV.

The V and J genes are TRBV7-6 and TRBJ2-1, with D tentatively TRBD1 (6 bases). The CDR3 is made up of 14 amino acids. Germline assignment: CDR1 SGHVS and CDR2 FNYEAQ. The V gene lost 4 bases and the J gene lost 9 bases, with 16 bases spanning the gap. CDR3: CASSSGRKGGEQFF. DNA of the CDR3: TGTGCCAGCAGCTCGGGACGCAAAGGGGGTGAGCAGTTCTTC. Full variable domain (remainder filled in from reference TRBV7-6 and TRBJ2-1): GAGVSQSPRYKVTKRGQDVALRCDPISGHVSLYWYRQALGQGPEFLTYFNYEAQQDKSGLPNDRFSAERPEGSISTLTIQRTEQRDSAMYRCASSSGRKGGEQFFGPGTRLTVL.

This sequence joins TRBV7-2 and TRBJ1-1; D unclear. This CDR3 is built from 13 residues. CDR1 and CDR2 (germline): SGHTA, FQGNSA. Trimming left V 2 bases short and J 1 base short, with 5 bases between. CDR3 coding DNA: TGTGCCAGCAGCTTAAGAGGGAACACTGAAGCTTTCTTT. It codes for CASSLRGNTEAFF.

This clone came up many times. CDR3 protein: CSASRQGSETQYF. CDR3 sequence (DNA): TGCAGTGCTAGTCGGCAGGGTAGCGAGACCCAGTACTTC. V and J are TRBV20-1 and TRBJ2-5; maybe TRBD1 (5 bases). The CDR3 runs to 13 residues. Trimming stripped 3 bases from V and 5 bases from J, with 13 bases between. Germline V lookup: CDR1 DFQATT, CDR2 SNEGSKA (reference sequence).

The rearrangement uses TRBV5-4 and TRBJ2-1; the D gene is possibly TRBD2 (6 bases). This CDR3 has 16 amino acids. Germline-derived CDR1 and CDR2 are SGHNT and YYREEE (reference sequence). Trimming removed 2 bases at V and 1 base at J, with 13 bases between. For the CDR3, the DNA is TGTGCCAGCAGCTTTTCCGGGGGAGTTTCCTACAATGAGCAGTTCTTC. Translated: CASSFSGGVSYNEQFF.

The rearrangement uses TRBV7-8 and TRBJ2-7; maybe TRBD2 (6 bases). This CDR3 has 14 residues. Between the trimmed V and J ends, which lost 5 bases and 2 bases, there was a span of 13 bases. Looked up from germline, CDR1 is SGHVS and CDR2 is FQNEAQ. CDR3 nucleotides: TGTGCCAGCAGCGCCCGGGCGGGACCCTACGAGCAGTACTTC. Amino acids: CASSARAGPYEQYF.

The V call is TRBV5-6, the J call TRBJ1-2; possible D gene TRBD1, 5 bases. Deletions cut 4 bases from V and 8 bases from J, with 15 bases between. The CDR3 length is 13 residues. In germline, CDR1 is SGHDT, CDR2 YYEEEE. Here the CDR3 reads CASSPVRGKGYTF. The CDR3 bases are TGTGCCAGCAGCCCAGTTAGGGGAAAAGGCTACACCTTC.

This rearrangement joins TRBV28 to TRBJ2-1; 11 nucleotides line up with TRBD2. The germline CDR1 and CDR2 sequences are MDHEN and SYDVKM. The CDR3 has 16 amino acids. With V trimmed by 5 bases and J by 2 bases, 5 bases remained unmatched. CDR3 region: CASSLTSGSTYNEQFF. The CDR3 nucleotides read TGTGCCAGCAGTCTCACTAGCGGGAGCACCTACAATGAGCAGTTCTTC.

J is TRBJ2-5 and V is TRBV5-1; 7 bases are shared with TRBD2. J was trimmed by 2 bases and V by 2 bases; bases with no gene match: 12. CDR3 length: 17 residues. Germline V CDR1 and CDR2: SGHRS, YFSETQ. In nucleotides, the CDR3 is TGCGCCAGCAGCTTACAGCCAGCTCATAGCGGGCAAGAGACCCAGTACTTC. Translation: CASSLQPAHSGQETQYF.

The chain joins TRBV3-1 (or the pseudogene TRBV3-2) to TRBJ1-2; no clear D gene. Germline CDR1 LGHDT, CDR2 YNNKEL (reference sequence). The germline V and J ends were trimmed by 0 bases and 6 bases, with 14 bases remaining between them. This CDR3 spans 15 amino acids. The CDR3 reads CASSQDMGAWDGYTF. CDR3 nucleotides: TGTGCCAGCAGCCAAGACATGGGAGCATGGGATGGCTACACCTTC.

This clone has a handful of counts. The rearrangement links TRBV5-5 to TRBJ2-7; D might be TRBD1 (6 bases). Germline values: CDR1 SGHKS, CDR2 YYEKEE (reference sequence). The CDR3 covers 15 residues. Trimming took 4 bases from V and 2 from J, leaving 16 bases between them. In nucleotides, the CDR3 is TGTGCCAGCAGCCCGCGGACAGCTATGGCCTACGAGCAGTACTTC. Translation: CASSPRTAMAYEQYF.

This clone was recorded only once. V gene TRBV7-3 combines with J gene TRBJ1-1; D not certain. This CDR3 has 13 residues. Germline loops: CDR1 SGHTA, CDR2 FQGTGA. V was trimmed by 1 base and J by 5 bases, leaving 8 bases between them. CDR3: CASSLMSGTEAFF. CDR3 sequence (DNA): TGTGCCAGCAGCTTAATGTCGGGAACTGAAGCTTTCTTT.

This clone appeared a few times. The CDR3 here is CASSIELGVESPLHF. The CDR3 region has the DNA TGTGCCAGTAGTATCGAACTCGGGGTGGAATCACCCCTCCACTTT. J is TRBJ1-6 and V is TRBV19; D gene unclear. Germline CDR1 and CDR2: LNHDA and SQIVND (reference sequence). Trimming removed 3 bases from V and 10 bases from J, with 16 bases in between. There are 15 residues in the CDR3.

The chain uses TRBV28 and TRBJ2-5; D is perhaps TRBD1 (6 bases). The V and J ends lost 2 bases and 3 bases respectively, with 7 bases between them. The germline gives CDR1 MDHEN, CDR2 SYDVKM. The CDR3 runs 13 residues. Here the CDR3 DNA reads TGTGCCAGCAGTTTAAACAGGGAAGAGACCCAGTACTTC. It translates to CASSLNREETQYF. Based on the CDR3 plus reference TRBV28 and TRBJ2-5, the full variable domain is DVKVTQSSRYLVKRTGEKVFLECVQDMDHENMFWYRQDPGLGLRLIYFSYDVKMKEKGDIPEGYSVSREKKERFSLILESASTNQTSMYLCASSLNREETQYFGPGTRLLVL.

The chain joins TRBV2 to TRBJ1-5, with a possible D match to TRBD1 (5 bases). The CDR3 runs 15 residues. Per germline, CDR1 SNHLY and CDR2 FYNNEI. Trimming shortened V by 7 bases and J by 1 base, and 14 bases separated the two germline ends. Written as DNA, the CDR3 is TGTGCCAGCACCGAGAGGCAGGGCAGCAATCAGCCCCAGCATTTT. Translating it yields CASTERQGSNQPQHF.